Listed below are T cell receptor beta chains from one sample, sequenced in a study of blood T cell repertoires in COVID-19. Method: immunoSEQ multiplex PCR; TCRdb's copy keeps in-frame clones and lacks some. Among more than 25,000 clones, roughly 91% were seen once, and the ten largest hold 1%. Material for sequencing was peripheral blood. The receptors shown here come from an older man with active or convalescent COVID-19. Each CDR3 is given with its conserved first and last residue. The order of the fields is clone size, V gene, J gene, D gene, CDR3 DNA, CDR3 protein. The D gene is left open where the match is weak. Clone size is given for some rows only: seen once, a few or many times, or a class if the clone is expanded.

>-|TRBV27|TRBJ2-3|TRBD1
TGTGCCAGCAGGCACCGGGACAGGCTCACAGATACGCAGTATTTT
CASRHRDRLTDTQYF
>-|TRBV6-5|TRBJ2-7|-
TGTGCCAGCAGCCAGCGGGCGTCCTACGAGCAGTACTTC
CASSQRASYEQYF
>-|TRBV5-1|TRBJ2-2|TRBD1
TGCGCCAGCAGCCGGACAGGGGGTGCCGGGGAGCTGTTTTTT
CASSRTGGAGELFF
>-|TRBV2|TRBJ1-5|-
TGTGCCAGCAGTGTGACAGACCCGGGCAATGGGCCCCAGCATTTT
CASSVTDPGNGPQHF
>once|TRBV5-5|TRBJ1-3|-
TGTGCCAGCAGCTCGGAGGGAAACACCATATATTTT
CASSSEGNTIYF
>-|TRBV28|TRBJ1-1|TRBD1
TGTGCCAGCAGTTTAGAACAGGGGCGTACTGAAGCTTTCTTT
CASSLEQGRTEAFF
>-|TRBV2|TRBJ1-5|-
TGTGCCAGCAGTGAAGCGCTTCAGTATCAGCCCCAGCATTTT
CASSEALQYQPQHF
>-|TRBV12-3/TRBV12-4|TRBJ1-5|-
TGTGCCAGCCTCCGGGACATCAATCAGCCCCAGCATTTT
CASLRDINQPQHF
>-|TRBV5-6|TRBJ2-1|TRBD2
TGTGCCAGCAACCGCCTAGCGGGGGACAATGAGCAGTTCTTC
CASNRLAGDNEQFF
>-|TRBV5-5|TRBJ1-1|TRBD1
TGTGCCAGCAGCTTAACAGGGGGCCCTGAAGCTTTCTTT
CASSLTGGPEAFF
>-|TRBV27|TRBJ1-2|-
TGTGCCAGCAGTTTAATCGGACAAGGCTACACCTTC
CASSLIGQGYTF
>-|TRBV28|TRBJ1-1|-
TGTGCCAGCAGCCGCAGGGTCACTGAAGCTTTCTTT
CASSRRVTEAFF
>-|TRBV5-1|TRBJ1-1|-
TGCGCCAGCAGCTTGGACAGCCAGAGCACTGAAGCTTTCTTT
CASSLDSQSTEAFF
>once|TRBV25-1|TRBJ1-3|TRBD1
TGTGCCAGCAGTTCCGACAGGGGCGGAAACACCATATATTTT
CASSSDRGGNTIYF
>-|TRBV4-2|TRBJ1-1|-
TGTGCCAGCAGCCAAGGGAGGTCAGGACAGCCCTCTGTATTCTTT
CASSQGRSGQPSVFF
>-|TRBV7-8|TRBJ2-2|-
TGTGCCAGTCCCCGACGGGTAGACACCGGGGAGCTGTTTTTT
CASPRRVDTGELFF
>few|TRBV19|TRBJ2-5|TRBD2
TGTGCCAGTAGTACAGGAGCGGGAGGTCGGGAGACCCAGTACTTC
CASSTGAGGRETQYF
>-|TRBV5-1|TRBJ1-2|TRBD1
TGCGCCAGCAGCCCCGGGACAGGCAACTATGGCTACACCTTC
CASSPGTGNYGYTF
>-|TRBV10-2|TRBJ2-3|-
TGCGCCAGCAGTGAGCCACTAGTAGCAGGCACAGATACGCAGTATTTT
CASSEPLVAGTDTQYF
>-|TRBV9|TRBJ1-2|TRBD1
TGTGCCAGCAGCGTAGGGGACAGCGGGAACTATGGCTACACCTTC
CASSVGDSGNYGYTF
>-|TRBV9|TRBJ1-2|-
TGTGCCAGCAGCGTAAGGGACACGAACTATGGCTACACCTTC
CASSVRDTNYGYTF
>-|TRBV5-6|TRBJ1-4|-
TGTGCCAGCAGCGCCAGTGGGCCAAGCGAAAAACTGTTTTTT
CASSASGPSEKLFF
>-|TRBV5-1|TRBJ2-7|-
TGCGCCAGCAGCTTAGCGCAAGGGGTGAACGAGCAGTACTTC
CASSLAQGVNEQYF
>-|TRBV20-1|TRBJ1-1|-
TGCAGTGCTAGTGGGCCCCCAACGAACACTGAAGCTTTCTTT
CSASGPPTNTEAFF
>-|TRBV15|TRBJ1-5|-
TGTGCCACCGTCAGGGGAAGGGATCAGCCCCAGCATTTT
CATVRGRDQPQHF
>-|TRBV5-1|TRBJ1-2|-
TGCGCCAGCAGCTCCGGTCCGAACTATGGCTACACCTTC
CASSSGPNYGYTF
>-|TRBV12-5|TRBJ2-1|TRBD2
TGTGCTAGTGGTTTGGGACTAGCCCGTTTCGATGAGCAGTTCTTC
CASGLGLARFDEQFF
>-|TRBV9|TRBJ1-4|TRBD1
TGTGCCAGCAGCGCGAGAAGGGGGACAGGGAATGAAAAACTGTTTTTT
CASSARRGTGNEKLFF
>-|TRBV5-1|TRBJ2-5|TRBD1
TGCGCCAGCAGCTTGACGGACAGGGGTGTGGTAGAGACCCAGTACTTC
CASSLTDRGVVETQYF
>-|TRBV5-1|TRBJ1-1|TRBD1
TGCGCCAGCAGTCCACAGGGGGCGCACACTGAAGCTTTCTTT
CASSPQGAHTEAFF
>-|TRBV5-6|TRBJ2-3|TRBD2
TGTGCCAGCAGCTTGGTTTGGGCTAGCGGGGGGATAGGTACGCAGTATTTT
CASSLVWASGGIGTQYF
>-|TRBV30|TRBJ1-1|-
TGTGCCTGGAGTGTCTGGAACACTGAAGCTTTCTTT
CAWSVWNTEAFF
>-|TRBV5-3|TRBJ2-7|TRBD1
TGTGCCAGAAGCTTCACAGGGGGCTACGAGCAGTACTTC
CARSFTGGYEQYF
>-|TRBV6-6|TRBJ1-1|-
TGTGCCAGCAGTACCAGAAAGGGGCACACTGAAGCTTTCTTT
CASSTRKGHTEAFF
>-|TRBV27|TRBJ2-3|-
TGTGCCAGCAGTTCTAGACTGTCTTTCTCAGATACGCAGTATTTT
CASSSRLSFSDTQYF
>-|TRBV7-2|TRBJ2-7|-
TGTGCCAGCAGCTCGGAACCTAATCGGGACGAGCAGTACTTC
CASSSEPNRDEQYF
>-|TRBV6-5|TRBJ2-7|TRBD2
TGTGCCAGCACCCCCGGGGGGGGTATCTACGAGCAGTACTTC
CASTPGGGIYEQYF
>once|TRBV7-2|TRBJ1-6|TRBD1
TGTGCCAGCAGCTCGTCGGGACAGATTAATTCACCCCTCCACTTT
CASSSSGQINSPLHF
>-|TRBV28|TRBJ1-2|-
TGTGCCAGCAGTTTATCCGGGGGTGGCTACACCTTC
CASSLSGGGYTF
>-|TRBV5-4|TRBJ1-2|-
TGTGCCAGCAGCTTGACAGCTAACTATGGCTACACCTTC
CASSLTANYGYTF
>-|TRBV5-4|TRBJ2-7|-
TGTGCCAGCAGCTTCGGCTACCCGGGTGAGCAGTACTTC
CASSFGYPGEQYF
>-|TRBV5-4|TRBJ2-4|TRBD2
TGTGCCAGCAGCCTAAAGACTAGCGGGAGTTACATTCAGTACTTC
CASSLKTSGSYIQYF